A selection of T cell receptor beta chains follows, all from one sample in a study of shared clonotypes between healthy human individuals. Here immunoSEQ multiplex PCR was the method, and the copy in TCRdb shows in-frame clones only, minus some. This table has about 2.2 million clones, around 93% appearing once. Sequenced material: naive CD8+ T cells from PBMCs. Every receptor here comes from a man between 18 and 35 years old in good health. Some clones in this sample may be carry-over from other donors' samples. The CDR3 runs from the conserved cysteine through the conserved F or W. A D gene is named only where the DNA matches it firmly. The size of a clone is reported for some rows only, either as once, few or many, or as a class for expanded clones.

CDR3 protein: CASSLRQGIEAFF
CDR3 DNA: TGTGCCAGCAGCTTAAGACAGGGTATAGAAGCTTTCTTT
V gene: TRBV7-8
clone size: NA
D gene: TRBD1
J gene: TRBJ1-1

CDR3 protein: CASSAGPSRNSNQPQHF
CDR3 DNA: TGTGCCAGCAGTGCGGGCCCCTCGAGAAATAGCAATCAGCCCCAGCATTTT
V gene: TRBV27
clone size: NA
D gene: NA
J gene: TRBJ1-5

CDR3 protein: CASSGGPGQSFYEQYF
CDR3 DNA: TGTGCCAGCAGCGGGGGACCGGGACAGAGTTTCTACGAGCAGTACTTC
V gene: TRBV5-8
clone size: NA
D gene: TRBD1
J gene: TRBJ2-7

CDR3 protein: CASSLIDKPTPYGYTF
CDR3 DNA: TGTGCCAGCAGCTTGATAGACAAACCAACCCCCTATGGCTACACCTTC
V gene: TRBV5-8
clone size: NA
D gene: NA
J gene: TRBJ1-2

CDR3 protein: CASSIGVTSNQPQHF
CDR3 DNA: TGTGCCAGCAGTATAGGGGTTACTAGCAATCAGCCCCAGCATTTT
V gene: TRBV6-1
clone size: NA
D gene: NA
J gene: TRBJ1-5

CDR3 protein: CASSLGYGLAGETQYF
CDR3 DNA: TGTGCCAGCAGCTTAGGGTATGGACTAGCGGGAGAGACCCAGTACTTC
V gene: TRBV7-9
clone size: once
D gene: TRBD2
J gene: TRBJ2-5

CDR3 protein: CASSLGVAVFSYNEQFF
CDR3 DNA: TGTGCCAGCAGCTTAGGAGTAGCGGTTTTCTCCTACAATGAGCAGTTCTTC
V gene: TRBV11-2
clone size: NA
D gene: NA
J gene: TRBJ2-1

CDR3 protein: CASSINSAAINEKLFF
CDR3 DNA: TGTGCCAGTAGTATAAACTCGGCGGCCATTAATGAAAAACTGTTTTTT
V gene: TRBV19
clone size: NA
D gene: NA
J gene: TRBJ1-4

CDR3 protein: CASSLEPAGLTDTQYF
CDR3 DNA: TGTGCCAGCAGCTTAGAACCAGCGGGCCTAACAGATACGCAGTATTTT
V gene: TRBV11-2
clone size: NA
D gene: NA
J gene: TRBJ2-3

CDR3 protein: CASSSGTSGINEQFF
CDR3 DNA: TGTGCCAGCAGCAGCGGGACTAGCGGGATAAATGAGCAGTTCTTC
V gene: TRBV25-1
clone size: NA
D gene: TRBD2
J gene: TRBJ2-1

CDR3 protein: CASSPTGFSSGEQYF
CDR3 DNA: TGTGCCAGCAGCCCAACAGGGTTCAGCAGTGGCGAGCAGTACTTC
V gene: TRBV7-9
clone size: NA
D gene: NA
J gene: TRBJ2-7

CDR3 protein: CASSFIGMDGFSGNTIYF
CDR3 DNA: TGTGCCAGCAGCTTCATAGGGATGGACGGCTTCTCTGGAAACACCATATATTTT
V gene: TRBV7-9
clone size: NA
D gene: NA
J gene: TRBJ1-3

CDR3 protein: CASSSETHVNFNEQFF
CDR3 DNA: TGTGCCAGCAGCTCAGAGACCCACGTGAACTTCAATGAGCAGTTCTTC
V gene: TRBV13
clone size: NA
D gene: NA
J gene: TRBJ2-1

CDR3 protein: CASSQVGSGSSYNEQFF
CDR3 DNA: TGCGCCAGCAGCCAAGTAGGGAGCGGAAGCTCCTACAATGAGCAGTTCTTC
V gene: TRBV4-3
clone size: NA
D gene: NA
J gene: TRBJ2-1

CDR3 protein: CATSRELANNEQFF
CDR3 DNA: TGTGCCACCAGCAGAGAACTAGCGAACAATGAGCAGTTCTTC
V gene: TRBV15
clone size: NA
D gene: TRBD2
J gene: TRBJ2-1

CDR3 protein: CASSSSVRTGKNEKLFF
CDR3 DNA: TGTGCCAGCAGCTCAAGTGTCAGGACAGGGAAGAATGAAAAACTGTTTTTT
V gene: TRBV9
clone size: NA
D gene: TRBD1
J gene: TRBJ1-4

CDR3 protein: CSVETSRPYEQYF
CDR3 DNA: TGCAGCGTTGAGACGTCCAGGCCCTACGAGCAGTACTTC
V gene: TRBV29-1
clone size: NA
D gene: NA
J gene: TRBJ2-7

CDR3 protein: CASSPTSWGYEQYF
CDR3 DNA: TGTGCCAGCAGTCCGACTAGTTGGGGTTACGAGCAGTACTTC
V gene: TRBV27
clone size: NA
D gene: NA
J gene: TRBJ2-7

CDR3 protein: CASSQDRLAYEQYF
CDR3 DNA: TGCGCCAGCAGCCAAGATCGGCTAGCCTACGAGCAGTACTTC
V gene: TRBV4-1
clone size: NA
D gene: NA
J gene: TRBJ2-7

CDR3 protein: CASSLRVGNEKLFF
CDR3 DNA: TGTGCCAGCAGTTTAAGGGTCGGGAATGAAAAACTGTTTTTT
V gene: TRBV27
clone size: NA
D gene: NA
J gene: TRBJ1-4

CDR3 protein: CASRLGGLETQYF
CDR3 DNA: TGTGCCAGCCGCCTTGGGGGGCTGGAGACCCAGTACTTC
V gene: TRBV7-9
clone size: NA
D gene: NA
J gene: TRBJ2-5

CDR3 protein: CASSSHGETQYF
CDR3 DNA: TGTGCTAGTTCATCCCACGGCGAGACCCAGTACTTC
V gene: TRBV12-5
clone size: NA
D gene: NA
J gene: TRBJ2-5

CDR3 protein: CATTPSGMINTGELFF
CDR3 DNA: TGTGCCACCACCCCGTCGGGGATGATAAACACCGGGGAGCTGTTTTTT
V gene: TRBV15
clone size: NA
D gene: NA
J gene: TRBJ2-2

CDR3 protein: CASSRTEYNTDTQYF
CDR3 DNA: TGTGCCAGCAGTCGAACTGAATATAACACAGATACGCAGTATTTT
V gene: TRBV6-5
clone size: NA
D gene: NA
J gene: TRBJ2-3

CDR3 protein: CAISEGVTNEKLFF
CDR3 DNA: TGTGCCATCAGTGAGGGGGTCACTAATGAAAAACTGTTTTTT
V gene: TRBV10-3
clone size: few
D gene: NA
J gene: TRBJ1-4

CDR3 protein: CASSLGRTLDEQFF
CDR3 DNA: TGTGCCAGCAGCTTGGGGCGTACCCTGGATGAGCAGTTCTTC
V gene: TRBV5-4
clone size: once
D gene: NA
J gene: TRBJ2-1

CDR3 protein: CAWSVQGAQLDGYTF
CDR3 DNA: TGTGCCTGGAGTGTACAGGGGGCACAGTTGGATGGCTACACCTTC
V gene: TRBV30
clone size: once
D gene: TRBD1
J gene: TRBJ1-2

CDR3 protein: CASSSLAGGHEQYF
CDR3 DNA: TGTGCCAGCAGTTCCTTGGCGGGAGGCCACGAGCAGTACTTC
V gene: TRBV27
clone size: NA
D gene: TRBD2
J gene: TRBJ2-7

CDR3 protein: CASSYRGTEAFF
CDR3 DNA: TGTGCCAGCAGTTACAGGGGGACTGAAGCTTTCTTT
V gene: TRBV11-2
clone size: NA
D gene: TRBD1
J gene: TRBJ1-1

CDR3 protein: CASRPTGYWYEQYF
CDR3 DNA: TGTGCCAGCAGGCCGACAGGGTATTGGTACGAGCAGTACTTC
V gene: TRBV28
clone size: NA
D gene: TRBD1
J gene: TRBJ2-7

CDR3 protein: CASSEMYRDGYTF
CDR3 DNA: TGTGCCAGCAGTGAAATGTACAGGGACGGCTACACCTTC
V gene: TRBV2
clone size: NA
D gene: NA
J gene: TRBJ1-2